This T cell receptor (beta chain) originates from a study of beta chain features in type 1 diabetes. This clone has a handful of counts. TCRB transcripts that were expressed got sequenced, as all of the isolated RNA had been reverse transcribed. The assay was immunoSEQ multiplex PCR, and TCRdb's table has in-frame clones only and misses some. The sample lists about 900,000 clones, around a sixth occurring once. Trimming stripped 5 bases from V and 3 bases from J, with 15 bases between. The CDR3 extends over 15 amino acids. Germline CDR1 and CDR2: MNHNY and SVGAGI (reference sequence). This clonotype originated in a woman between 18 and 29 years old in good health. The V gene is TRBV6-6, the J gene TRBJ2-3; either TRBD1 or TRBD2 may fit D (5 bases each). The sample consisted of naive CD4+ T cells from blood. Written as DNA, the CDR3 is TGTGCCAGCAGTCCGCAGAGGGGCCGTACAGATACGCAGTATTTT. As protein: CASSPQRGRTDTQYF.